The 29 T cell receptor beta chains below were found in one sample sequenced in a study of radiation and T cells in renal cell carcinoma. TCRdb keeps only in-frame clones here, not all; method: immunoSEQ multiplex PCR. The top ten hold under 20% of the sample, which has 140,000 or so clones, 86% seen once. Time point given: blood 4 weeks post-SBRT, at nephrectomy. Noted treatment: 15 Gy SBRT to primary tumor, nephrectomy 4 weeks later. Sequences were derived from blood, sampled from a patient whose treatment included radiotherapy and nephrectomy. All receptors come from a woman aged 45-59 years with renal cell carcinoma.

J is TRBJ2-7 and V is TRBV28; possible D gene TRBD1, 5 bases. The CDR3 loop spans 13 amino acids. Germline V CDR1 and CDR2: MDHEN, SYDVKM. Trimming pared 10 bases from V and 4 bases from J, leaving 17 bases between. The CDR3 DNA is TGTGCCACCTCTGAGAGACAGTCTTACGAGCAGTACTTC. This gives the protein CATSERQSYEQYF.

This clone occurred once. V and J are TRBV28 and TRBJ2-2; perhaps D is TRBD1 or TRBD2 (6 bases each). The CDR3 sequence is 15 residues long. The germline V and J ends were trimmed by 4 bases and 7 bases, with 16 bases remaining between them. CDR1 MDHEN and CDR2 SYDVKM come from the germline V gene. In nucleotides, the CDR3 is TGTGCCAGCAGTTCGTCTATGGGGGGCCACGGGGAGCTGTTTTTT. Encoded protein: CASSSSMGGHGELFF.

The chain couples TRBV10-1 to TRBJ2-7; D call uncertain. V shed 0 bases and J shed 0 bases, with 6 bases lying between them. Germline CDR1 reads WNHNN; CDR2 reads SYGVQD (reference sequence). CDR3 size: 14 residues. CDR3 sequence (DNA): TGCGCCAGCAGTGAGTCAGGCAGCTCCTACGAGCAGTACTTC. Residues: CASSESGSSYEQYF.

CDR3 sequence: CASSRLNDGYTF. The CDR3 DNA reads as TGTGCCAGCAGCAGGTTAAACGATGGCTACACCTTC. The chain has TRBV6-6 and TRBJ1-2; D gene uncertain. Germline V CDR1 and CDR2: MNHNY, SVGAGI (reference sequence). This CDR3 spans 12 amino acids. V gave up 6 bases and J gave up 6 bases, with 11 bases separating them.

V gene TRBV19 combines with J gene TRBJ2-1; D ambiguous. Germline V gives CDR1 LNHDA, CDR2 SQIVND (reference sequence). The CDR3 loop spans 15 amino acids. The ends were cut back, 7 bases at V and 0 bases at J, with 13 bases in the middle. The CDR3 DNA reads TGTGCCAGTACCCCGGGCCGGAGCTCCTACAATGAGCAGTTCTTC. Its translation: CASTPGRSSYNEQFF.

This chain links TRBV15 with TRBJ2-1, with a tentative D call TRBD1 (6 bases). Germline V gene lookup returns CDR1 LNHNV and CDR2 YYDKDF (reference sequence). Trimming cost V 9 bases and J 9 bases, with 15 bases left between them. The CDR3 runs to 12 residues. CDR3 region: CATRDTRREQFF. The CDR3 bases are TGTGCCACTAGGGACACTCGGCGTGAGCAGTTCTTC.

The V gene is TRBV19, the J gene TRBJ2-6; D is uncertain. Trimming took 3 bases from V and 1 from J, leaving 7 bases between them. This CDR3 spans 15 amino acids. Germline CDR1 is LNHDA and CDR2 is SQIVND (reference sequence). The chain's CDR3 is CASSMRSSGANVLTF. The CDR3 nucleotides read TGTGCCAGTAGTATGAGAAGTTCTGGGGCCAACGTCCTGACTTTC.

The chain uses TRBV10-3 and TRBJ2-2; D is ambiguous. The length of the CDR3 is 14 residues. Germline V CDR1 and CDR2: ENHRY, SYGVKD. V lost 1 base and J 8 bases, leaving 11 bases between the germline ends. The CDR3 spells CAISELEFRGELFF. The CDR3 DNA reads TGTGCCATCAGTGAGTTAGAGTTTCGAGGGGAGCTGTTTTTT.

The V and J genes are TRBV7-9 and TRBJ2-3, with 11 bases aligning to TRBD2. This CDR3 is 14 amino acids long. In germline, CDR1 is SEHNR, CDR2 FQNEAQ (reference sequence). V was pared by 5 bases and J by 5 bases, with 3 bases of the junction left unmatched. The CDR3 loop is CASSPGTSGDTQYF. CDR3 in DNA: TGTGCCAGCAGCCCCGGGACTAGCGGAGATACGCAGTATTTT.

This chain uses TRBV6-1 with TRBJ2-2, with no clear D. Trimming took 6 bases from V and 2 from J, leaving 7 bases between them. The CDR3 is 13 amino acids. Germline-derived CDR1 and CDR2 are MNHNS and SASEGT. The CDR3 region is CASRFANTGELFF. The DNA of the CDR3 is TGTGCCAGCAGATTTGCTAACACCGGGGAGCTGTTTTTT.

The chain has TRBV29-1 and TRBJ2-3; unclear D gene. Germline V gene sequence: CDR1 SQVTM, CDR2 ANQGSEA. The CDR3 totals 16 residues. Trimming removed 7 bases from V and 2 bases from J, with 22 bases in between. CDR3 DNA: TGCAGCGCCAAGGGTTACCAGGCCGGATCCACAGATACGCAGTATTTT. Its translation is CSAKGYQAGSTDTQYF.

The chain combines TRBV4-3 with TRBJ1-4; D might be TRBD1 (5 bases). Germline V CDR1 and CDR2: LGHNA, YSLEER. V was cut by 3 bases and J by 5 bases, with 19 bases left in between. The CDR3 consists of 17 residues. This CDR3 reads CASSHEGRGTLNEKLFF. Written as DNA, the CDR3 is TGCGCCAGCAGCCATGAGGGTCGCGGGACCTTAAATGAAAAACTGTTTTTT.

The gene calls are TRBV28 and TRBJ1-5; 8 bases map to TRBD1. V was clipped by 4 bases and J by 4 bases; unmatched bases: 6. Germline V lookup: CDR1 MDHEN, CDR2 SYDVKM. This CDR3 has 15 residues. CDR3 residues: CASSWGQVRNQPQHF. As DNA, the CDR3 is TGTGCCAGCAGTTGGGGACAGGTCCGTAATCAGCCCCAGCATTTT.

Here the CDR3 reads CASSRDRAWNYGYTF. For the CDR3, the DNA is TGTGCCAGCAGCCGTGACAGGGCATGGAACTATGGCTACACCTTC. The chain links TRBV6-5 to TRBJ1-2; 7 nucleotides line up with TRBD1. V trimming: 6 bases; J trimming: 2 bases; junction bases outside the gene matches: 9. Germline CDR1 and CDR2: MNHEY and SVGAGI. CDR3 length: 15 amino acids.

In DNA form, the CDR3 reads TGCGCCAGCAGCCCCTCTGGGCGCGATCAGCCCCAGCATTTT. Its translation is CASSPSGRDQPQHF. The genes are TRBV5-1 and TRBJ1-5; D is unresolved. V lost 4 bases to trimming and J lost 5 bases, with 13 bases between them. The CDR3 runs 14 residues. Per the germline V gene, CDR1 is SGHRS and CDR2 is YFSETQ.

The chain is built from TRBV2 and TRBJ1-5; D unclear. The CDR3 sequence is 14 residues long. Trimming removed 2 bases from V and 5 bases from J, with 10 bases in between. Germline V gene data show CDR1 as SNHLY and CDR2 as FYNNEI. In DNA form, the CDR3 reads TGTGCCAGCAGTGAATCCGGGCCGGATCAGCCCCAGCATTTT. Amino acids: CASSESGPDQPQHF.

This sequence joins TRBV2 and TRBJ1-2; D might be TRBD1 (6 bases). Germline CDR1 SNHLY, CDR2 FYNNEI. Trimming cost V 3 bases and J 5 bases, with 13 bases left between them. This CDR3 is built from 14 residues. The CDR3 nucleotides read TGTGCCAGCAGTGAGAACAGGGCGGCGTATGGCTACACCTTC. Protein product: CASSENRAAYGYTF.

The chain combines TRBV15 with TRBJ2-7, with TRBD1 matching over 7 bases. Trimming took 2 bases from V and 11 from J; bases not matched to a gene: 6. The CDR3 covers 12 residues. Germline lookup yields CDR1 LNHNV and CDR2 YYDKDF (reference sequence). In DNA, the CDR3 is TGTGCCACCAGCAGACGGGACAGCAACAAGTACTTC. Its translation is CATSRRDSNKYF.

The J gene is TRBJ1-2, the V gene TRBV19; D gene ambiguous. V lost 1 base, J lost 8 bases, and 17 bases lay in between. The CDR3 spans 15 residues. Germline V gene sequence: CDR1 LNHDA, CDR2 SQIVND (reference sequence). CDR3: CASSIVGRLVRGYTF. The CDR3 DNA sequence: TGTGCCAGTAGTATAGTAGGCCGACTAGTGAGGGGCTACACCTTC.

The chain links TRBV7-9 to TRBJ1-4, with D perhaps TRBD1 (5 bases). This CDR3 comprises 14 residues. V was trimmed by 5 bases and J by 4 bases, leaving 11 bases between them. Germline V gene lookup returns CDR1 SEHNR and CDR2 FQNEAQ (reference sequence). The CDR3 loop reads CASSKGQLNEKLFF. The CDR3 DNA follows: TGTGCCAGCAGCAAAGGACAACTTAATGAAAAACTGTTTTTT.

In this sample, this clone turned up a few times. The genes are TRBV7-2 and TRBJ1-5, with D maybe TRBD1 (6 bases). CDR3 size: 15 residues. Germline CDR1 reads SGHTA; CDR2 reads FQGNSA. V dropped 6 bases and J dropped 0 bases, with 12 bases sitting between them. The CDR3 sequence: CASSPQGISNQPQHF. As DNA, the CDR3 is TGTGCCAGCAGTCCTCAGGGGATTAGCAATCAGCCCCAGCATTTT.

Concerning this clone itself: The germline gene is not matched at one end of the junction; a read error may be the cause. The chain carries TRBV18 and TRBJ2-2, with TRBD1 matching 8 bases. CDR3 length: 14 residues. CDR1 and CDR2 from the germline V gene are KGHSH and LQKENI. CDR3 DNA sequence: TGTGTCAGCTCACCACCCTTCCGGACAGGGTCACCGTTTTTT. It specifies CVSSPPFRTGSPFF.

CDR3 bases: TGCAGTGCTAGAGTAATAGGCGAGCAGTACTTC. As protein: CSARVIGEQYF. This chain uses TRBV20-1 with TRBJ2-7; D is ambiguous. In germline, CDR1 is DFQATT, CDR2 SNEGSKA (reference sequence). V lost 1 base and J 6 bases, leaving 7 bases between the germline ends. The length of the CDR3 is 11 residues.

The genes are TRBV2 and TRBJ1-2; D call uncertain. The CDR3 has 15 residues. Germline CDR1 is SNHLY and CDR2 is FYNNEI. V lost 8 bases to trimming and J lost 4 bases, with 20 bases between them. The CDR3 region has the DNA TGTGCCAGCTTCTCCAGGCAAGGTAGTGGCTATGGCTACACCTTC. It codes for CASFSRQGSGYGYTF.

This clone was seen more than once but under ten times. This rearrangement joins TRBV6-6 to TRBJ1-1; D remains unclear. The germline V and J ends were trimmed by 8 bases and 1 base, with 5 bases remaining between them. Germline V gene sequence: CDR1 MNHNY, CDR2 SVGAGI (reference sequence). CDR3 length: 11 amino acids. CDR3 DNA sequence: TGTGCCAGCGGGAAGAACACTGAAGCTTTCTTT. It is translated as CASGKNTEAFF.

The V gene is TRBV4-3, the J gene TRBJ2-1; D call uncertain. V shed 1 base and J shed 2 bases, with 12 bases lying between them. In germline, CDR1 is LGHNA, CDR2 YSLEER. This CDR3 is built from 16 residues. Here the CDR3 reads CASSQVFGDTYNEQFF. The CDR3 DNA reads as TGCGCCAGCAGCCAAGTTTTTGGGGATACCTACAATGAGCAGTTCTTC.

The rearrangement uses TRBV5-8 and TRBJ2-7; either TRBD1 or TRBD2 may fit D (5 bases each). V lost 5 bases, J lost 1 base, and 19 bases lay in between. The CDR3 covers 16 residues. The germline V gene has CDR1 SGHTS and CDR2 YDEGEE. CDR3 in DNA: TGTGCCAGCAGTCCGTTGGCTGGGACGGAATCCTACGAGCAGTACTTC. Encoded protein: CASSPLAGTESYEQYF.

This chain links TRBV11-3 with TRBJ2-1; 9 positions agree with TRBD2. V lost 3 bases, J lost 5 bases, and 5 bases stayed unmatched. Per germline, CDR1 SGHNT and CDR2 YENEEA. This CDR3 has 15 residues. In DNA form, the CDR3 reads TGTGCCAGCAGCTTTCAAGCGGGAGGAAACAATGAGCAGTTCTTC. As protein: CASSFQAGGNNEQFF.

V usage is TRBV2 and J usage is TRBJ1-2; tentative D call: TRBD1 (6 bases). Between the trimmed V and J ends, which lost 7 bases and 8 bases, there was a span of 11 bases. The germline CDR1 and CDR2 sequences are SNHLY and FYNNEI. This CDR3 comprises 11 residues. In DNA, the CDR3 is TGTGCCAGCACTCCCGGGACAGGCTACACCTTC. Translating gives CASTPGTGYTF.